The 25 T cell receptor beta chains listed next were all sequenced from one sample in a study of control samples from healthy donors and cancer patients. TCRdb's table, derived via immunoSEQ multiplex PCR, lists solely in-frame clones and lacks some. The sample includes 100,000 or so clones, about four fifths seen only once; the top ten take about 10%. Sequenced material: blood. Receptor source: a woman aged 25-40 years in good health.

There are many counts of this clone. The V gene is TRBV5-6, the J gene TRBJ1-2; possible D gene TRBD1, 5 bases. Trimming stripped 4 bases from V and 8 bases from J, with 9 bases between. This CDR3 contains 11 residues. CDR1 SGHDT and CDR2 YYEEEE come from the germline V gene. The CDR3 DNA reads TGTGCCAGCAGCAATAGGGGCGGCTACACCTTC. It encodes CASSNRGGYTF.

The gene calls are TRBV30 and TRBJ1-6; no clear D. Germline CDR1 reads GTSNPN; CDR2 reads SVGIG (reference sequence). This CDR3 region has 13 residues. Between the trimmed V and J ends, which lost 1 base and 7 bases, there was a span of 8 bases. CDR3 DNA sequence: TGTGCCTGGAGTGCAGGTCAAAATTCACCCCTCCACTTT. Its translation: CAWSAGQNSPLHF.

This CDR3 reads CASSPPGTGMYTIYF. The CDR3 coding sequence is TGTGCCAGCAGCCCGCCCGGGACAGGGATGTACACCATATATTTT. This chain links TRBV9 with TRBJ1-3; 9 positions match TRBD1. This CDR3 spans 15 amino acids. J lost 8 bases, V lost 4 bases, and 10 bases had no gene match. CDR1 and CDR2 (germline): SGDLS, YYNGEE.

This CDR3 reads CASLGTNTEAFF. The CDR3 DNA reads TGTGCCAGCTTGGGGACTAACACTGAAGCTTTCTTT. This chain joins TRBV28 and TRBJ1-1; perhaps TRBD1 as D (5 bases). V dropped 8 bases and J dropped 2 bases, with 9 bases sitting between them. In germline, CDR1 is MDHEN, CDR2 SYDVKM. CDR3 length equals 12 residues.

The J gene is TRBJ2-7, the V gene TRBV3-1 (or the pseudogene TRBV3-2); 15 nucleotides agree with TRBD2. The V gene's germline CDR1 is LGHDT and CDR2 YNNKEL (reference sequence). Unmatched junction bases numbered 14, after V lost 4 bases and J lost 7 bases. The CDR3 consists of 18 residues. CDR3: CASSRQTLWTSGGDEQYF. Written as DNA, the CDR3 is TGTGCCAGCAGCCGTCAAACCTTATGGACTAGCGGGGGGGATGAGCAGTACTTC.

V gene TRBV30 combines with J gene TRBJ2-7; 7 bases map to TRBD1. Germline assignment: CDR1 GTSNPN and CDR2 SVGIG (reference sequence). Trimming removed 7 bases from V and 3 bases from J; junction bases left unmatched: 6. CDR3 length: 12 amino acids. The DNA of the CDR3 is TGTGCCTACAATAACAGGGGCTACGAGCAGTACTTC. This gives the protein CAYNNRGYEQYF.

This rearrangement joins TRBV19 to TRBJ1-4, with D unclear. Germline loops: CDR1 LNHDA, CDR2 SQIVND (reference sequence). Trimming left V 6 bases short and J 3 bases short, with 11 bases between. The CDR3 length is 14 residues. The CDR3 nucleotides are TGTGCCAGTAGGGTCAGCTCTTCTAATGAAAAACTGTTTTTT. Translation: CASRVSSSNEKLFF.

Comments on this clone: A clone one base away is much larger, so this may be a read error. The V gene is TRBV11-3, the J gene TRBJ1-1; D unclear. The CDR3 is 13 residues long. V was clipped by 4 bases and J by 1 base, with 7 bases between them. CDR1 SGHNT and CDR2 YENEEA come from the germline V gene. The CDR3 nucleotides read TGTGCCAGCAGCTCGGGCCCGAACACTGAAGCTTTCTTT. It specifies CASSSGPNTEAFF.

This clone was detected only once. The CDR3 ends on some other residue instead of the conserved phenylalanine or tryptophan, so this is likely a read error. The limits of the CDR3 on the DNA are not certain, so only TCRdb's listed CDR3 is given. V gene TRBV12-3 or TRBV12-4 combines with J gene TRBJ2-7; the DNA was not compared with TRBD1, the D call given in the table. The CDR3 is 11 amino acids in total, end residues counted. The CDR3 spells CASSLGDRVLI.

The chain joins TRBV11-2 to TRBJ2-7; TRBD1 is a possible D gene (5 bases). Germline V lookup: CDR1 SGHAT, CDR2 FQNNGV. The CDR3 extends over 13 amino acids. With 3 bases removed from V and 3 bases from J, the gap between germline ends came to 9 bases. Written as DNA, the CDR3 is TGTGCCAGCAGCTTGACAGAAGACTACGAGCAGTACTTC. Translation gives CASSLTEDYEQYF.

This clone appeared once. This CDR3 is CASSIDGQKFYGYTF. The CDR3 nucleotides are TGTGCCAGTAGTATTGACGGGCAGAAATTCTATGGCTACACCTTC. This chain joins TRBV19 and TRBJ1-2, with no clear D. V was pared by 3 bases and J by 4 bases, with 15 bases between. Germline V lookup: CDR1 LNHDA, CDR2 SQIVND (reference sequence). The CDR3 spans 15 residues.

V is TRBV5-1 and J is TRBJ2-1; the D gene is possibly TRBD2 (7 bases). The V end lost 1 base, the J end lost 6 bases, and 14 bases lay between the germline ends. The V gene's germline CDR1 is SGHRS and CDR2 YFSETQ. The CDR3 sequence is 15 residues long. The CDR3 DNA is TGCGCCAGCAGCTTGACGGGGGGCGTGGGCAATGAGCAGTTCTTC. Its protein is CASSLTGGVGNEQFF.

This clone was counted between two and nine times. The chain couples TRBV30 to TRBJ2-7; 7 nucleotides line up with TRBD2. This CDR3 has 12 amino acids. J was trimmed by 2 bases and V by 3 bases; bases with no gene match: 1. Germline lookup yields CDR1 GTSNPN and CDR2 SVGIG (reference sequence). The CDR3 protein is CAWSREAYEQYF. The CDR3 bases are TGTGCCTGGAGCCGGGAGGCCTACGAGCAGTACTTC.

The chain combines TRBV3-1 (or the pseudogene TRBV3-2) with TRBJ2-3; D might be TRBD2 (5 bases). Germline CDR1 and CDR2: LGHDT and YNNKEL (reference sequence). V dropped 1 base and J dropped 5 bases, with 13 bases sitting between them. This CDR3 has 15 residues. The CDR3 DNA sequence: TGTGCCAGCAGCCAAGGAGGACTTTTAGGAGATACGCAGTATTTT. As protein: CASSQGGLLGDTQYF.

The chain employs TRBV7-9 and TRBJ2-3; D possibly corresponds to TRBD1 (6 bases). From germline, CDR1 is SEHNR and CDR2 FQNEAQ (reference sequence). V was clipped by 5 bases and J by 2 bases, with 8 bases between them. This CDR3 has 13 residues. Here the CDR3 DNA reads TGTGCCAGCAGCCCAGGGGACACAGATACGCAGTATTTT. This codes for CASSPGDTDTQYF.

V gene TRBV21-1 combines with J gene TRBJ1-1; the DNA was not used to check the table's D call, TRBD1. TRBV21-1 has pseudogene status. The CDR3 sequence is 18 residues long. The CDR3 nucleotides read TGTGCCAGCAGCAAAGGTACATGGGACAGGGGGTCGAACACTGAAGCTTTCTTT. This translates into CASSKGTWDRGSNTEAFF.

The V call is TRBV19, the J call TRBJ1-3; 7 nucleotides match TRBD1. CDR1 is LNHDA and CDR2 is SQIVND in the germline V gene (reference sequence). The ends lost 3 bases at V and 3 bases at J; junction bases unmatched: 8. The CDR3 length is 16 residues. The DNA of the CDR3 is TGTGCCAGTAGTATGGATAGGGGGCGGCGTGGAAACACCATATATTTT. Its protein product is CASSMDRGRRGNTIYF. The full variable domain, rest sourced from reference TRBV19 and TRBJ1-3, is DGGITQSPKYLFRKEGQNVTLSCEQNLNHDAMYWYRQDPGQGLRLIYYSQIVNDFQKGDIAEGYSVSREKKESFPLTVTSAQKNPTAFYLCASSMDRGRRGNTIYFGEGSWLTVV.

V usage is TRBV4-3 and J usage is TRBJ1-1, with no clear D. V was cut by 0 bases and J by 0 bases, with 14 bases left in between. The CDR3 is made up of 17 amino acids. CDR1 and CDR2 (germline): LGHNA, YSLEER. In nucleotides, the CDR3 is TGCGCCAGCAGCCAAGATTGGAGGCGGGCCTTGAACACTGAAGCTTTCTTT. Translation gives CASSQDWRRALNTEAFF.

The CDR3 is CASSEGTGDEQYF. The CDR3 bases are TGTGCCAGCAGTGAAGGGACAGGGGACGAGCAGTACTTC. The chain is built from TRBV6-1 and TRBJ2-7; 9 positions agree with TRBD1. The V and J ends lost 1 base and 5 bases, in that order; junction bases with no gene match: 0. This CDR3 region has 13 residues. Looked up from germline, CDR1 is MNHNS and CDR2 is SASEGT.

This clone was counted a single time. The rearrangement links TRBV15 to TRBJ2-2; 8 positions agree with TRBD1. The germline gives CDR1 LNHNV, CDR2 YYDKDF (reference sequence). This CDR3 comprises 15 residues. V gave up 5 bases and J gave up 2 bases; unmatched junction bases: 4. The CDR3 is CATSAGGPNTGELFF. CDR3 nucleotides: TGTGCCACCAGCGCAGGGGGCCCTAACACCGGGGAGCTGTTTTTT.

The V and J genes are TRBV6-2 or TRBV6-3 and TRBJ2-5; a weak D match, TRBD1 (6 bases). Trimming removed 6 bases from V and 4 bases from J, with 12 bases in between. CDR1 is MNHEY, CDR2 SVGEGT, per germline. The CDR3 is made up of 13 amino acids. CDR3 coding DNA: TGTGCCAGCAGCACAGGGTCTCCAGAGACCCAGTACTTC. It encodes CASSTGSPETQYF.

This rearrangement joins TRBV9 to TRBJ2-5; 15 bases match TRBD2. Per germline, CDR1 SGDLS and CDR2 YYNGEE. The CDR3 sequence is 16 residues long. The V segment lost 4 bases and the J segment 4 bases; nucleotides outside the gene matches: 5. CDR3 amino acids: CASSPWTSGGAETQYF. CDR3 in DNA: TGTGCCAGCAGCCCTTGGACTAGCGGGGGGGCAGAGACCCAGTACTTC.

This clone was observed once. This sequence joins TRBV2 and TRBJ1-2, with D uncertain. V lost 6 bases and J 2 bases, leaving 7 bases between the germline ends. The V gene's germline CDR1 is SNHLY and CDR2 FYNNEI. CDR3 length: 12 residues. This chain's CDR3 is CASRKENYGYTF. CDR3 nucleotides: TGTGCCAGCAGAAAGGAAAACTATGGCTACACCTTC.

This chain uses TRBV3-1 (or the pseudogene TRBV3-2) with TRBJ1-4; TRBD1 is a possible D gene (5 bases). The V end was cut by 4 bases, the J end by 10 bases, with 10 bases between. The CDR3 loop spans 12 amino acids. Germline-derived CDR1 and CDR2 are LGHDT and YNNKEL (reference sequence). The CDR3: CASSPLGGKLFF. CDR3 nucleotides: TGTGCCAGCAGCCCCCTGGGGGGAAAACTGTTTTTT.

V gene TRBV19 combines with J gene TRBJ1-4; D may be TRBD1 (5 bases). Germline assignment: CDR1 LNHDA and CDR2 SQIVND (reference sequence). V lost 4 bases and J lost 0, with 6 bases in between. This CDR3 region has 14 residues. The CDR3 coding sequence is TGTGCCAGTAGTACGACAGCAACTAATGAAAAACTGTTTTTT. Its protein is CASSTTATNEKLFF.